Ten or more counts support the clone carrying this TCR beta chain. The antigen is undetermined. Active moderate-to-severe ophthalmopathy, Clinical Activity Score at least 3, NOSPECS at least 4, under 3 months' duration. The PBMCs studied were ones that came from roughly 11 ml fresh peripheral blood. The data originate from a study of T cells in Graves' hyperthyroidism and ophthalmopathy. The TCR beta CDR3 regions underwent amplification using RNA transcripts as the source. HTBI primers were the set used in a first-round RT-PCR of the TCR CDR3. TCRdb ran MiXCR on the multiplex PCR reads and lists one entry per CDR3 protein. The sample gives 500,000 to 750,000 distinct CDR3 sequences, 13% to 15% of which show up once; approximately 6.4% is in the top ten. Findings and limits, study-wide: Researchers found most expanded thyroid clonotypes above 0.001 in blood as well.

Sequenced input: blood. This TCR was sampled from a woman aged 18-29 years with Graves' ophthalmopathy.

The CDR3 DNA reads TGTGCCAGCAGCTCCGGACTAGCCTTAAACAATGAGCAGTTCTTC. It yields the protein CASSSGLALNNEQFF. The V and J genes are TRBV7-9 and TRBJ2-1; TRBD2 matches at 8 bases. CDR1 and CDR2 from the germline V gene are SEHNR and FQNEAQ (reference sequence). After removal of 4 bases from V and 5 bases from J, the junction contained 7 bases not matched to a gene. The CDR3 has 15 residues. Based on the CDR3 plus reference TRBV7-9 and TRBJ2-1, the full variable domain is DTGVSQNPRHKITKRGQNVTFRCDPISEHNRLYWYRQTLGQGPEFLTYFQNEAQLEKSRLLSDRFSAERPKGSFSTLEIQRTEQGDSAMYLCASSSGLALNNEQFFGPGTRLTVL.